This T cell receptor beta chain derives from a study of blood T cell repertoires in COVID-19. Study background: The study drew acute and convalescent COVID-19 samples from the United States, Italy and Spain. PBMCs, B-cell-depleted T cells, or T cells were the source of the cDNA or gDNA that made up the material.

The participants were between about 18 and 90 years old and came from about two dozen US areas. Authors' data handling: How many nucleated cells were present was estimated from reference gene primer amplification. TCRdb keeps only in-frame clones here, not all; method: immunoSEQ multiplex PCR. V, J and clone size reflect that table, while D and trimming were determined from the DNA. The data hold a few hundred thousand clones, with about 86% observed a single time. The CDR3 length is 14 residues. Trimming removed 4 bases from V and 5 bases from J; junction bases left unmatched: 3. CDR1 and CDR2 from the germline V gene are MNHEY and SVGAGI.

The genes are TRBV6-5 and TRBJ2-5; 11 nucleotides line up with TRBD1. The sequenced sample was PBMCs or T cells enriched from blood (not recorded which). The source of this sequence is a woman aged 40-49 years with acute COVID-19. CDR3 region: CASSSGQGEETQYF. Here the CDR3 DNA reads TGTGCCAGCAGTTCGGGACAGGGGGAGGAGACCCAGTACTTC.